This section outlines one T cell receptor (beta chain) sequence together with its context. Its target is not known. Use of 60 Vbeta and 13 Jbeta primers characterized the PCR. Data came from immunoSEQ multiplex PCR; TCRdb stores just in-frame clones and leaves some out. The table has about 190,000 clones, around 77% seen once; the top ten hold 1.6%. This specimen comes from a study of cytomegalovirus exposure and HLA in healthy donors. Study-wide context: Earlier work reported approximately 100 million unique TCR beta sequences from 150 million to 200 million T cells. Most donors, just over 80% of over 300 genotyped, fell in the Caucasian-associated ancestry cluster.

Germline-derived CDR1 and CDR2 are MNHEY and SVGAGI. The junction had 9 bases not matched to a gene; V was cut back by 8 bases and J by 4 bases. The CDR3 sequence is 15 residues long. Study-wide findings and caveats: The study recorded about 160 TCR beta chains that were cytomegalovirus-associated. It was reportedly the case that the classifier diagnosed cytomegalovirus status with high specificity and sensitivity.

V is TRBV6-5 and J is TRBJ2-1; TRBD2 agrees at 9 bases. What was sequenced was PBMCs. The clonotype originates from a woman between 18 and 29 years old in good health and CMV-seronegative. The CDR3 here is CASGRGRGGYNEQFF. Written as DNA, the CDR3 is TGTGCCAGCGGCCGTGGGCGGGGGGGGTACAATGAGCAGTTCTTC.